The clone carrying this T cell receptor beta chain was seen a single time. The sample originates from a study of T cell responses to AZD1222 COVID-19 vaccine. Method: immunoSEQ multiplex PCR; TCRdb's copy keeps in-frame clones and lacks some. The data show some 190,000 clones, about nine tenths seen once. Germline V CDR1 and CDR2: MNHEY, SVGAGI. Germline trimming cut 5 bases from V and 5 bases from J; bases unmatched to any gene: 7. The CDR3 runs to 14 residues. The TCR originated in an adult who received the AZD1222 COVID-19 vaccine. This specimen consisted of peripheral blood, obtained 28 days after the second AZD1222 dose. The rearrangement joins TRBV6-5 to TRBJ1-1, with 8 bases aligning to TRBD1. This CDR3 is CASSNDRGWTEAFF. The CDR3 DNA is TGTGCCAGCAGTAATGACAGGGGATGGACTGAAGCTTTCTTT.